This TCR beta chain emerged from a study of blood T cell repertoires in COVID-19. The CDR3 is 14 amino acids. Trimming cost V 8 bases and J 4 bases, with 17 bases left between them. The germline CDR1 and CDR2 sequences are SGHVS and FQNEAQ. In the authors' methods: Reference gene primer amplification yielded estimated nucleated cell counts. Assay used: immunoSEQ multiplex PCR; TCRdb lists only in-frame clones, some missing. V and J calls plus clone size are reproduced from that table; the DNA served to infer D and trimming. The sample gives 200,000 to 300,000 clones, around nine tenths of which show up once; around 9.5% is in the top ten.

J is TRBJ2-5 and V is TRBV7-8, with no clear D. Specimen: peripheral blood. The source is a man between 35 and 55 years old who had recovered from COVID-19. The CDR3: CASRRPSGSETQYF. The DNA for the CDR3 is TGTGCCAGCCGCCGCCCCTCGGGTTCAGAGACCCAGTACTTC.